This T cell receptor (beta chain) was sequenced in a study of shared clonotypes between healthy human individuals. Study results and caveats: The expectation was that sequencing depth would affect clonotype sharing among donors.

CDR3 length: 16 amino acids. The germline CDR1 and CDR2 sequences are LNHDA and SQIVND (reference sequence). The trim removed 5 bases at V and 5 bases at J, leaving 10 bases unmatched. Worth noting for this clone: The antigen remains undetermined.

Every subset had its genomic DNA shared out evenly among several immunoSEQ plates. Some 30,000 T cell genomes (roughly 0.2 ug DNA) went into each sorted-subset replicate. Repertoires were generated with immunoSEQ multiplex PCR, while TCRdb's copy carries only in-frame clones and drops some. The sample lists 2 million to 2.5 million clones, under 95% occurring once. The chain links TRBV19 to TRBJ1-5, with 9 bases identical to TRBD1. This sequence was found in a man between 18 and 35 years old in good health. Some clones in this sample may be carry-over from other donors' samples. The sample was naive CD4+ T cells from PBMCs. Noted subset: CD45RA+ positively selected. The CDR3 loop reads CASSPNPTGGYQPQHF. CDR3 sequence (DNA): TGTGCCAGTAGTCCAAATCCGACAGGGGGATATCAGCCCCAGCATTTT.